The rows below give T cell receptor beta chains drawn from one sample of a study of T cells after yellow fever vaccination. From the 5' RACE reads, TCRdb called clonotypes with MiXCR, one entry per CDR3 protein. The data contain under 150,000 distinct CDR3 sequences, 7.7% of them singletons. The material sequenced was CD4+ T cells sorted from PBMCs, taken 5 days after the yellow fever booster vaccination. Receptor source: a man between 25 and 39 years old who received the YFV17D yellow fever vaccine. CDR3s include the opening cysteine and the closing phenylalanine or tryptophan. The D gene is left open where the match is weak. Where a row states a size, it is once, few, many or the class of an expanded clone; other rows omit it.

size: many
D: -
V: TRBV7-2
J: TRBJ2-1
CDR3: CASSFGIYNEQFF
DNA: TGTGCCAGCAGCTTTGGGATTTACAATGAGCAGTTCTTC

size: many
D: -
V: TRBV5-6
J: TRBJ2-5
CDR3: CASRGVSQTQYF
DNA: TGTGCCAGCAGGGGGGTCAGTCAGACCCAGTACTTC

size: many
D: -
V: TRBV12-3/TRBV12-4
J: TRBJ2-7
CDR3: CASSLFGLTYEQYF
DNA: TGTGCCAGCAGTTTATTCGGACTAACCTACGAGCAGTACTTC

size: many
D: -
V: TRBV20-1
J: TRBJ1-1
CDR3: CSAASTAIRNTEAFF
DNA: TGCAGTGCCGCCTCTACGGCAATTCGGAACACTGAAGCTTTCTTT

size: many
D: TRBD1
V: TRBV7-9
J: TRBJ2-7
CDR3: CASRETGGLAYEQYF
DNA: TGTGCCAGCAGGGAGACAGGGGGCTTGGCCTACGAGCAGTACTTC

size: -
D: -
V: TRBV20-1
J: TRBJ1-1
CDR3: CSAGGGTQNTEAFF
DNA: TGCAGTGCTGGAGGAGGGACTCAGAACACTGAAGCTTTCTTT

size: many
D: TRBD2
V: TRBV29-1
J: TRBJ2-7
CDR3: CSAGLAGVGEQYF
DNA: TGCAGCGCAGGACTAGCGGGAGTCGGCGAGCAGTACTTC

size: -
D: TRBD2
V: TRBV12-5
J: TRBJ2-1
CDR3: CASGSSGGYNEQFF
DNA: TGTGCTAGTGGTTCTAGCGGAGGCTACAATGAGCAGTTCTTC

size: many
D: TRBD2
V: TRBV6-2/TRBV6-3
J: TRBJ2-3
CDR3: CATSSGSPDTQYF
DNA: TGTGCCACTTCTAGCGGGAGCCCAGATACGCAGTATTTT

size: many
D: TRBD2
V: TRBV6-5
J: TRBJ2-4
CDR3: CASTSGTRGLAKNIQYF
DNA: TGTGCCAGCACCTCCGGGACTAGGGGTTTGGCCAAAAACATTCAGTACTTC

size: many
D: -
V: TRBV27
J: TRBJ2-2
CDR3: CASRAAGELFF
DNA: TGTGCCAGCAGGGCCGCCGGGGAGCTGTTTTTT

size: many
D: -
V: TRBV6-5
J: TRBJ1-3
CDR3: CASRPTGLISGNTIYF
DNA: TGTGCCAGCAGACCTACCGGACTGATCTCTGGAAACACCATATATTTT

size: -
D: TRBD1
V: TRBV5-1
J: TRBJ2-7
CDR3: CASSFSPGGEGEQYF
DNA: TGCGCCAGCAGCTTCAGCCCAGGGGGCGAAGGGGAGCAGTACTTC

size: many
D: -
V: TRBV20-1
J: TRBJ2-1
CDR3: CSASQNSFLRNEQFF
DNA: TGCAGTGCTAGTCAGAATAGCTTTCTGAGGAATGAGCAGTTCTTC